Only a few counts were recorded for the clone carrying this TCR beta chain. Its antigen is undetermined. This sample was included in a study of T-cell memory formation after mild COVID-19. At the level of the study: There were largely donor-specific TCR clusters.

Study-level findings and limits: Clones contracting day 15 to 85 were balanced CD4/CD8; later expanders leaned CD4+. Pre-infection memory harbored some responding clones, suggesting cross-reactive memory joined.

The TCR alpha and TCR beta cDNA libraries, bearing sample barcodes and UMIs, were generated by 5'RACE using constant-segment primers. One entry per CDR3 protein, called by TCRdb with MiXCR from the 5' RACE reads. The sample has 150,000 to 200,000 distinct CDR3 sequences, approximately 16% seen once. The CDR3 extends over 15 amino acids. The V segment lost 2 bases and the J segment 3 bases; nucleotides outside the gene matches: 4. The germline gives CDR1 SGHTA, CDR2 FQGNSA. This chain uses TRBV7-2 with TRBJ1-5, with TRBD1 identical over 7 bases. The sequence came from an adult woman who had mild COVID-19 (a few samples of this study predate the infection). Cell type and time point are not known. Material for sequencing was PBMCs or a T cell subset sorted from them (not recorded which). The CDR3 DNA follows: TGTGCCAGCAGCTTAAGTGGGACAGTCAATCAGCCCCAGCATTTT. Amino acids: CASSLSGTVNQPQHF. The variable domain in full, completed from reference TRBV7-2 and TRBJ1-5, reads GAGVSQSPSNKVTEKGKDVELRCDPISGHTALYWYRQSLGQGLEFLIYFQGNSAPDKSGLPSDRFSAERTGGSVSTLTIQRTQQEDSAVYLCASSLSGTVNQPQHFGDGTRLSIL.